Shown below are 20 T cell receptor beta chains from a single sample sequenced in a study of cytomegalovirus exposure and HLA in healthy donors. The PCR used 60 Vbeta and 13 Jbeta primers. This table comes from immunoSEQ multiplex PCR, and its TCRdb copy is limited to in-frame clones, with some not included. The repertoire holds about 99,000 clones, with 75% to 80% as singletons. The material sequenced was PBMCs. Source of these receptors: a man in his sixties in good health and CMV-seropositive.

Worth noting for this clone: A far larger clone is one base from this, pointing to a likely read error. This specimen includes other DNA sequences encoding the same CDR3. The V gene is TRBV4-1, the J gene TRBJ2-7; no definite D call. From germline, CDR1 is MGHRA and CDR2 YSYEKL. V was clipped by 0 bases and J by 2 bases, with 11 bases between them. This CDR3 is built from 15 residues. This chain's CDR3 is CASSQEVDLPYEQYF. CDR3 bases: TGCGCCAGCAGCCAAGAAGTTGATCTACCCTACGAGCAGTACTTC.

V gene TRBV10-3 combines with J gene TRBJ2-2; 9 positions match TRBD2. Trimming at V came to 3 bases and at J to 2 bases, leaving 1 base not matched to a gene. Germline CDR1 reads ENHRY; CDR2 reads SYGVKD. The CDR3 sequence is 15 residues long. CDR3 sequence: CAISDGTSNTGELFF. Written as DNA, the CDR3 is TGTGCCATCAGTGACGGGACTAGCAACACCGGGGAGCTGTTTTTT.

This clone appeared a single time. The genes are TRBV28 and TRBJ1-2; the D is unclear. The CDR3 loop spans 17 amino acids. CDR1 MDHEN and CDR2 SYDVKM come from the germline V gene. Trimming removed 1 base from V and 0 bases from J, with 15 bases in between. The CDR3 coding sequence is TGTGCCAGCAGTTTATTATCGACAACCGCCGCTAACTATGGCTACACCTTC. It encodes CASSLLSTTAANYGYTF.

The chain has TRBV19 and TRBJ1-4, with D unclear. Trimming pared 5 bases from V and 7 bases from J, leaving 11 bases between. The CDR3 totals 13 residues. Germline assignment: CDR1 LNHDA and CDR2 SQIVND (reference sequence). The CDR3: CASSLRTLEKLFF. The CDR3 coding sequence is TGTGCCAGTAGTCTCCGGACTCTTGAAAAACTGTTTTTT.

This clone has only one observation. The CDR3 coding sequence is TGTGCCAGCAGACTGGACAGAGATGGCTACACCTTC. It specifies CASRLDRDGYTF. The V call is TRBV27, the J call TRBJ1-2; D is perhaps TRBD1 (6 bases). This CDR3 spans 12 amino acids. In germline, CDR1 is MNHEY, CDR2 SMNVEV (reference sequence). V gave up 6 bases and J gave up 6 bases, with 11 bases separating them.

The chain is built from TRBV7-9 and TRBJ1-1; 9 positions match TRBD1. The V gene end was trimmed by 5 bases and the J gene end by 11 bases; junction bases not matched to a gene: 9. The CDR3 consists of 13 residues. Germline V gives CDR1 SEHNR, CDR2 FQNEAQ (reference sequence). CDR3 nucleotide sequence: TGTGCCAGCAGCCTCGGGGACAGGGATACGGCTTTCTTT. It codes for CASSLGDRDTAFF. The entire variable domain, with the rest obtained from reference TRBV7-9 and TRBJ1-1, is as follows: DTGVSQNPRHKITKRGQNVTFRCDPISEHNRLYWYRQTLGQGPEFLTYFQNEAQLEKSRLLSDRFSAERPKGSFSTLEIQRTEQGDSAMYLCASSLGDRDTAFFGQGTRLTVV.

V and J are TRBV7-2 and TRBJ1-6; D is possibly TRBD1 (6 bases). V was pared by 4 bases and J by 7 bases, with 8 bases between. The CDR3 runs 13 residues. Looked up from germline, CDR1 is SGHTA and CDR2 is FQGNSA. The CDR3 sequence is CASSSGVNSPLHF. The CDR3, as DNA: TGTGCCAGCAGCTCAGGGGTAAATTCACCCCTCCACTTT.

The count of this clone is one. This CDR3 is CASSQGTRGHQPQHF. The CDR3, as DNA: TGTGCCAGCAGTCAGGGGACGAGGGGCCATCAGCCCCAGCATTTT. The chain links TRBV27 to TRBJ1-5; D is perhaps TRBD1 (6 bases). From germline, CDR1 is MNHEY and CDR2 SMNVEV (reference sequence). Trimming took off 5 bases at V and 5 bases at J, with 16 bases between the two ends. CDR3 length: 15 residues.

The chain is built from TRBV5-4 and TRBJ2-1, with 11 bases fitting TRBD1. The length of the CDR3 is 15 residues. The V gene's germline CDR1 is SGHNT and CDR2 YYREEE (reference sequence). J gave up 3 bases and V 4 bases, and 3 bases lay outside the gene matches. CDR3 DNA: TGTGCCAGCAGCCCCGGGACAGGGGGCTACAATGAGCAGTTCTTC. Translation: CASSPGTGGYNEQFF. Together with reference TRBV5-4 and TRBJ2-1, the CDR3 gives the full variable domain: ETGVTQSPTHLIKTRGQQVTLRCSSQSGHNTVSWYQQALGQGPQFIFQYYREEENGRGNFPPRFSGLQFPNYSSELNVNALELDDSALYLCASSPGTGGYNEQFFGPGTRLTVL.

The V gene is TRBV27, the J gene TRBJ1-6; tentatively, D is TRBD1 (6 bases). The CDR3 is made up of 17 amino acids. The V and J ends lost 2 bases and 7 bases respectively, with 18 bases between them. CDR1 is MNHEY and CDR2 is SMNVEV in the germline V gene (reference sequence). The CDR3 sequence: CASSLNGARGGNSPLHF. Written as DNA, the CDR3 is TGTGCCAGCAGTTTAAATGGGGCGAGGGGGGGAAATTCACCCCTCCACTTT.

This clone was recorded a few times. This chain connects TRBV19 to TRBJ1-1; D may be TRBD1 (6 bases). CDR1 and CDR2 from the germline V gene are LNHDA and SQIVND (reference sequence). The V end lost 11 bases, the J end lost 3 bases, and 16 bases lay between the germline ends. The CDR3 has 13 residues. DNA for the CDR3: TGTGCCGGCTTTCGGGACACAGACACTGAAGCTTTCTTT. It specifies CAGFRDTDTEAFF.

The V and J genes are TRBV5-1 and TRBJ2-5, with D unclear. Trimming removed 4 bases at V and 0 bases at J, with 7 bases between. The germline V gene has CDR1 SGHRS and CDR2 YFSETQ. This CDR3 spans 13 amino acids. The CDR3 spells CASSPEYQETQYF. The CDR3 coding sequence is TGCGCCAGCAGCCCCGAGTACCAAGAGACCCAGTACTTC.

This chain links TRBV7-2 with TRBJ2-7; maybe TRBD2 (5 bases). From germline, CDR1 is SGHTA and CDR2 FQGNSA. This CDR3 comprises 11 residues. The germline V and J ends were trimmed by 2 bases and 7 bases, with 6 bases remaining between them. The CDR3 DNA is TGTGCCAGCAGCTTAACGGGGGAGCAGTACTTC. It translates to CASSLTGEQYF. Supplemented by reference TRBV7-2 and TRBJ2-7, the full variable domain reads GAGVSQSPSNKVTEKGKDVELRCDPISGHTALYWYRQSLGQGLEFLIYFQGNSAPDKSGLPSDRFSAERTGGSVSTLTIQRTQQEDSAVYLCASSLTGEQYFGPGTRLTVT.

This chain connects TRBV6-1 to TRBJ2-7; 7 bases are shared with TRBD1. The ends lost 9 bases at V and 7 bases at J; junction bases unmatched: 12. The V gene's germline CDR1 is MNHNS and CDR2 SASEGT. The CDR3 loop spans 13 amino acids. DNA for the CDR3: TGTGCCAGTGACCGGGACAGCCTTGGGGAGCAGTACTTC. Translated: CASDRDSLGEQYF.

The gene calls are TRBV5-1 and TRBJ2-3, with 14 bases that match TRBD2. This CDR3 is 18 amino acids long. J gave up 7 bases and V 4 bases, and 14 bases lay outside the gene matches. Germline V CDR1 and CDR2: SGHRS, YFSETQ. This CDR3 is CASSAGLAGGPAKYTQYF. CDR3 DNA: TGCGCCAGCAGCGCCGGACTAGCGGGGGGCCCGGCTAAATATACGCAGTATTTT. The whole variable domain, remainder taken from reference TRBV5-1 and TRBJ2-3, is KAGVTQTPRYLIKTRGQQVTLSCSPISGHRSVSWYQQTPGQGLQFLFEYFSETQRNKGNFPGRFSGRQFSNSRSEMNVSTLELGDSALYLCASSAGLAGGPAKYTQYFGPGTRLTVL.

The rearrangement joins TRBV9 to TRBJ1-1; 7 nucleotides align to TRBD1. Losses at the gene ends were 6 bases for V and 1 base for J; bases not matched to a gene: 12. The CDR3 length is 16 residues. Germline V gene lookup returns CDR1 SGDLS and CDR2 YYNGEE. In DNA form, the CDR3 reads TGTGCCAGCACCTCGACAGGGATAGGGAAGAACACTGAAGCTTTCTTT. Its translation is CASTSTGIGKNTEAFF.

The rearrangement links TRBV11-3 to TRBJ2-1, with a tentative D call TRBD2 (7 bases). CDR1 is SGHNT, CDR2 YENEEA, per germline. This CDR3 is built from 17 residues. V dropped 0 bases and J dropped 4 bases, with 16 bases sitting between them. The CDR3 DNA follows: TGTGCCAGCAGCTTAGAGCAAGGGGGGGGGCGTTACAATGAGCAGTTCTTC. Its protein is CASSLEQGGGRYNEQFF.

This clone appeared a few times. The rearrangement links TRBV9 to TRBJ2-7; 9 nucleotides agree with TRBD2. The CDR3 consists of 18 residues. Germline V gives CDR1 SGDLS, CDR2 YYNGEE. V gave up 4 bases and J gave up 0 bases; unmatched junction bases: 14. The chain's CDR3 is CASSPSGLAGTSSYEQYF. Written as DNA, the CDR3 is TGTGCCAGCAGCCCATCGGGTCTAGCGGGGACGAGCTCCTACGAGCAGTACTTC.

The chain has TRBV15 and TRBJ2-3; tentatively, D is TRBD2 (6 bases). The CDR3 runs to 17 residues. The V end lost 0 bases, the J end lost 3 bases, and 16 bases lay between the germline ends. Germline assignment: CDR1 LNHNV and CDR2 YYDKDF (reference sequence). The CDR3 region has the DNA TGTGCCACCAGCAGAGATCTGGGACTGGGTGGGACAGATACGCAGTATTTT. As protein: CATSRDLGLGGTDTQYF.

V usage is TRBV27 and J usage is TRBJ2-7, with TRBD1 as a possible D gene (5 bases). The CDR3 length is 13 residues. The V end lost 3 bases, the J end lost 2 bases, and 8 bases lay between the germline ends. The V gene's germline CDR1 is MNHEY and CDR2 SMNVEV (reference sequence). CDR3 sequence (DNA): TGTGCCAGCAGTTTGGCAGGGCCCTACGAGCAGTACTTC. The encoded protein is CASSLAGPYEQYF.